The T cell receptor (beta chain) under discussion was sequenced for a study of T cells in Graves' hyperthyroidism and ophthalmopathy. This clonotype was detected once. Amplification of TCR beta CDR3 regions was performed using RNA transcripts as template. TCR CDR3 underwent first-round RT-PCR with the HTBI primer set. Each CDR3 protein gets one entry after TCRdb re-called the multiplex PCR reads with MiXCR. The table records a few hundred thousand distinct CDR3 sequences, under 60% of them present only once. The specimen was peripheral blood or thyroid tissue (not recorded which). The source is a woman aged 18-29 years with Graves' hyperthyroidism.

The CDR3 spells CSVSGQTFSYEQYF. CDR3 in DNA: TGCAGCGTTTCGGGACAGACTTTCTCCTACGAGCAGTACTTC. The chain links TRBV29-1 to TRBJ2-7, with 7 bases fitting TRBD1. The germline V gene encodes CDR1 SQVTM and CDR2 ANQGSEA. The trim removed 5 bases at V and 0 bases at J, leaving 7 bases unmatched. CDR3 length: 14 residues.